The next 15 T cell receptor beta chains were all read from a single sample in a study of T cells in Graves' hyperthyroidism and ophthalmopathy. RNA transcripts yielded amplified TCR beta CDR3 regions. The HTBI primer set drove a first-round RT-PCR of the TCR CDR3. Using its own MiXCR run on the multiplex PCR reads, TCRdb lists one record per CDR3 protein. Here the sample spans approximately 720,000 distinct CDR3 sequences, 15% to 20% being singletons. Sequences were obtained from blood. The receptor set was obtained from a woman aged 50 to 60 with Graves' hyperthyroidism that later progressed to Graves' ophthalmopathy.

The V call is TRBV30, the J call TRBJ1-1, with no clear D. V lost 1 base and J lost 8, with 8 bases in between. Germline CDR1 is GTSNPN and CDR2 is SVGIG (reference sequence). This CDR3 region has 11 residues. The CDR3 loop is CAWSANVEAFF. The CDR3 DNA sequence: TGTGCCTGGAGTGCCAATGTGGAAGCTTTCTTT. Supplemented by reference TRBV30 and TRBJ1-1, the full variable domain reads SQTIHQWPATLVQPVGSPLSLECTVEGTSNPNLYWYRQAAGRGLQLLFYSVGIGQISSEVPQNLSASRPQDRQFILSSKKLLLSDSGFYLCAWSANVEAFFGQGTRLTVV.

This clonotype was seen repeatedly, ten times or more. This sequence joins TRBV3-1 and TRBJ2-7; possible D gene TRBD2, 5 bases. The CDR3 length is 14 residues. The germline V gene has CDR1 LGHDT and CDR2 YNNKEL (reference sequence). V gave up 4 bases and J gave up 5 bases, with 15 bases separating them. This chain's CDR3 is CASSPSRLAHEQYF. The CDR3 DNA follows: TGTGCCAGCAGCCCCTCCCGGCTAGCCCACGAGCAGTACTTC.

The sample holds many counts of this clonotype. The V gene is TRBV5-1, the J gene TRBJ2-1; D uncertain. The V end lost 3 bases, the J end lost 0 bases, and 10 bases lay between the germline ends. Germline CDR1 is SGHRS and CDR2 is YFSETQ. The CDR3 has 15 amino acids. CDR3 protein: CASSSMDLSYNEQFF. CDR3 nucleotide sequence: TGCGCCAGCAGCTCCATGGACCTCTCCTACAATGAGCAGTTCTTC.

This clonotype was seen more than once but under ten times. The chain links TRBV19 to TRBJ2-1; possibly TRBD1 for D (6 bases). This CDR3 is 14 amino acids long. V was cut by 6 bases and J by 5 bases, with 14 bases left in between. The V gene's germline CDR1 is LNHDA and CDR2 SQIVND (reference sequence). CDR3 sequence reads: CASRAAGDHNEQFF. CDR3 nucleotide sequence: TGTGCCAGTAGAGCCGCAGGGGATCACAATGAGCAGTTCTTC. The full variable domain, completed using reference TRBV19 and TRBJ2-1, is DGGITQSPKYLFRKEGQNVTLSCEQNLNHDAMYWYRQDPGQGLRLIYYSQIVNDFQKGDIAEGYSVSREKKESFPLTVTSAQKNPTAFYLCASRAAGDHNEQFFGPGTRLTVL.

This clonotype was seen a single time. The chain recombines TRBV5-1 with TRBJ1-4; maybe TRBD1 (5 bases). V was pared by 1 base and J by 3 bases, with 10 bases between. Germline V CDR1 and CDR2: SGHRS, YFSETQ. The CDR3 is 15 amino acids. The CDR3 nucleotides read TGCGCCAGCAGCTTGTCCAGGGCGTCTAATGAAAAACTGTTTTTT. This sequence encodes CASSLSRASNEKLFF.

The V call is TRBV15, the J call TRBJ1-4; unclear D gene. From germline, CDR1 is LNHNV and CDR2 YYDKDF (reference sequence). Trimming pared 0 bases from V and 7 bases from J, leaving 6 bases between. This CDR3 is built from 13 residues. The CDR3 protein is CATSRDRLEKLFF. The CDR3 DNA reads TGTGCCACCAGCAGAGATCGCCTTGAAAAACTGTTTTTT. The full variable domain, with the rest looked up from reference TRBV15 and TRBJ1-4, is DAMVIQNPRYQVTQFGKPVTLSCSQTLNHNVMYWYQQKSSQAPKLLFHYYDKDFNNEADTPDNFQSRRPNTSFCFLDIRSPGLGDTAMYLCATSRDRLEKLFFGSGTQLSVL.

This clonotype was counted at least ten times. V is TRBV3-1 and J is TRBJ1-2, with D unclear. Trimming pared 0 bases from V and 3 bases from J, leaving 11 bases between. Germline CDR1 reads LGHDT; CDR2 reads YNNKEL (reference sequence). The CDR3 length is 15 residues. The CDR3: CASSQDLGGDYGYTF. In nucleotides, the CDR3 is TGTGCCAGCAGCCAAGATCTTGGAGGAGACTATGGCTACACCTTC.

The chain carries TRBV12-3 or TRBV12-4 and TRBJ1-5; possibly TRBD1 for D (5 bases). This CDR3 region has 15 residues. Trimming removed 6 bases from V and 3 bases from J, with 15 bases in between. CDR3 amino acids: CASREGTDYNQPQHF. DNA for the CDR3: TGTGCCAGCAGGGAAGGGACTGACTACAATCAGCCCCAGCATTTT.

This clonotype came up many times. The chain recombines TRBV10-3 with TRBJ1-1, with D unresolved. This CDR3 comprises 14 residues. Trimming stripped 2 bases from V and 1 base from J, with 8 bases between. Per germline, CDR1 ENHRY and CDR2 SYGVKD. The CDR3 nucleotides are TGTGCCATCAGTGAGGACCAGGCGAACACTGAAGCTTTCTTT. It translates to CAISEDQANTEAFF.

To note about this clonotype: At one end the junction does not follow the germline gene, possibly because of a read error. The V and J genes are TRBV27 and TRBJ1-4; 8 nucleotides line up with TRBD1. The CDR3 is 13 residues long. Germline V gives CDR1 MNHEY, CDR2 SMNVEV (reference sequence). The CDR3 region has the DNA TGTGCCGGCAGTTGGACAGGGAGTGAAAAACTGTTTTTT. Its translation: CAGSWTGSEKLFF.

This clonotype was counted ten times or more. CDR3 in amino acids: CASSLAGSRETQYF. The CDR3 DNA reads as TGTGCCAGCAGTCTAGCGGGGTCTCGAGAGACCCAGTACTTC. The rearrangement uses TRBV6-1 and TRBJ2-5; 9 positions agree with TRBD2. Germline values: CDR1 MNHNS, CDR2 SASEGT. Trimming removed 5 bases from V and 4 bases from J; junction bases left unmatched: 5. The CDR3 spans 14 residues.

This clonotype was recorded many times. The chain carries TRBV20-1 and TRBJ2-2; 8 bases are shared with TRBD1. Germline V CDR1 and CDR2: DFQATT, SNEGSKA (reference sequence). The CDR3 runs to 13 residues. The V segment lost 6 bases and the J segment 6 bases; nucleotides outside the gene matches: 6. This CDR3 is CSARTGGAGELFF. CDR3 in DNA: TGCAGTGCGAGAACAGGGGGTGCCGGGGAGCTGTTTTTT.

This clonotype was counted ten times or more. The CDR3 is CASSSGLAGGRETQYF. Here the CDR3 DNA reads TGTGCCAGCAGCTCGGGACTAGCGGGGGGAAGGGAGACCCAGTACTTC. This chain links TRBV7-3 with TRBJ2-5; the match to TRBD2 covers 15 bases. Germline V gene lookup returns CDR1 SGHTA and CDR2 FQGTGA. CDR3 length: 16 residues. V was pared by 4 bases and J by 5 bases, with 5 bases of the junction left unmatched.

The CDR3 spells CASSFSGHFTDTQYF. The CDR3 DNA reads TGTGCCAGCAGTTTTTCGGGACACTTCACAGATACGCAGTATTTT. This chain links TRBV6-1 with TRBJ2-3; TRBD1 is a possible D gene (6 bases). The CDR3 totals 15 residues. Germline CDR1 MNHNS, CDR2 SASEGT. Trimming cost V 5 bases and J 2 bases, with 14 bases left between them.

In DNA form, the CDR3 reads TGCAGTGCTAGTTTATTTGGCAGGGGTTCGGAGACCCAGTACTTC. Translated: CSASLFGRGSETQYF. V gene TRBV20-1 combines with J gene TRBJ2-5, with D maybe TRBD1 (6 bases). V lost 3 bases and J lost 5, with 19 bases in between. CDR1 and CDR2 from the germline V gene are DFQATT and SNEGSKA (reference sequence). CDR3 length equals 15 residues.